These T cell receptor beta chains were read from a single sample in a study of a mutant IDH1 vaccine in newly diagnosed glioma. Data came from immunoSEQ multiplex PCR; TCRdb stores just in-frame clones and leaves some out. The data show about 40,000 clones, about four fifths seen once. The antigens these receptors bind are not known. The material sequenced was PBMCs, taken from a glioma patient whose treatment included an IDH1 peptide vaccine. These receptors all stem from a man in his forties with glioma. The CDR3 runs from the conserved cysteine through the conserved F or W. Fields, in order: J gene, D gene, V gene, clone size, CDR3 DNA, CDR3 protein. D genes are given only for firm matches. Not every row has a clone size; where given, it reads once, few, many or a size class.

>TRBJ2-7|TRBD2|TRBV28|-
TGTGCCAGCAGTTTCTTCTTTAGCCCGGGAGGCCCCACTTCCTACGAGCAGTACTTC
CASSFFFSPGGPTSYEQYF
>TRBJ2-7|TRBD2|TRBV14|-
TGTGCCAGCAGCCTCTTTGGCGGGGGCGAGCAGTACTTC
CASSLFGGGEQYF
>TRBJ2-1|TRBD2|TRBV7-8|-
TGTGCCAGCAGCTCATGGGGACTAGCGGCGGACAATGAGCAGTTCTTC
CASSSWGLAADNEQFF
>TRBJ1-1|TRBD1|TRBV28|-
TGTGCCAGCAGTGGCCCTGACAGGGGAGCTGAAGCTTTCTTT
CASSGPDRGAEAFF
>TRBJ1-4|-|TRBV4-1|-
TGCGCCAGCAGCCAAGATTATGAAAAACTGTTTTTT
CASSQDYEKLFF
>TRBJ2-7|-|TRBV7-9|-
TGTGCCAGCAGCGCCCAATACGAGCAGTACTTC
CASSAQYEQYF
>TRBJ2-7|-|TRBV6-1|once
TGTGCCAGCAGCCGCGAGGCTAGGGGGGACTACGAGCAGTACTTC
CASSREARGDYEQYF
>TRBJ2-1|-|TRBV7-2|once
TGTGCCAGCAAAGATCCAAACTATGAGCAGTTCTTC
CASKDPNYEQFF
>TRBJ1-2|TRBD1|TRBV7-2|-
TGTGCCAGCAGCCTCGACAGGGAGCGCTACACCTTC
CASSLDRERYTF
>TRBJ2-1|-|TRBV18|-
TGTGCCAGCTCGCTCTCCGCCTTGAACAATGAGCAGTTCTTC
CASSLSALNNEQFF
>TRBJ1-1|-|TRBV7-9|-
TGTGCCAGCAGCTTAATAACTGAAGCTTTCTTT
CASSLITEAFF
>TRBJ2-5|-|TRBV25-1|-
TGTGCCAGCAGTGATCGAGGCCACCAAGAGACCCAGTACTTC
CASSDRGHQETQYF
>TRBJ1-5|TRBD1|TRBV6-1|-
TGTGCCAGCAGTGATCCCCACAGGGGAAGCAATCAGCCCCAGCATTTT
CASSDPHRGSNQPQHF
>TRBJ2-7|TRBD2|TRBV5-1|once
TGCGCCAGCAGCTCCGGGAGGGCCCCCTACGAGCAGTACTTC
CASSSGRAPYEQYF
>TRBJ2-3|-|TRBV29-1|-
TGCAGCGTTGAAGCCTCCAAATACGCCCTAGCATTGACGCAGTATTTT
CSVEASKYALALTQYF
>TRBJ2-1|-|TRBV4-1|few
TGCGCCAGCAGCCGCAGGGACCACAATGAGCAGTTCTTC
CASSRRDHNEQFF